The 5 T cell receptor beta chains presented below share a single source sample, sequenced in a study of blood T cell repertoires in COVID-19. Method: immunoSEQ multiplex PCR; TCRdb's copy keeps in-frame clones and lacks some. Of 300,000 to 350,000 clones in the sample, approximately 90% were seen once. Sequencing was performed on peripheral blood. These receptor sequences come from an older woman with COVID-19, enrolled during active disease.

The rearrangement uses TRBV9 and TRBJ1-1; tentatively, D is TRBD1 (5 bases). CDR1 is SGDLS and CDR2 is YYNGEE in the germline V gene. The CDR3 consists of 14 residues. V was pared by 1 base and J by 5 bases, with 12 bases between. CDR3 sequence: CASSVTGGGTEAFF. The CDR3 DNA sequence: TGTGCCAGCAGCGTAACCGGGGGTGGTACTGAAGCTTTCTTT.

This clone was counted only a few times. Other nucleotide sequences from this sample produce the same CDR3. The chain recombines TRBV5-6 with TRBJ1-2; D not certain. Deletions cut 0 bases from V and 2 bases from J, with 5 bases between. The CDR3 runs to 13 residues. CDR1 is SGHDT, CDR2 YYEEEE, per germline. The CDR3: CASSLGQNYGYTF. CDR3 DNA sequence: TGTGCCAGCAGCTTGGGCCAGAACTATGGCTACACCTTC.

The J gene is TRBJ1-2, the V gene TRBV7-9, with D unresolved. CDR1 is SEHNR and CDR2 is FQNEAQ in the germline V gene (reference sequence). This CDR3 is built from 13 residues. Trimming removed 0 bases from V and 5 bases from J, with 7 bases in between. The CDR3 DNA follows: TGTGCCAGCAGCTTAGCTGTCAGTTATGGCTACACCTTC. Translated, it gives CASSLAVSYGYTF.

This sequence joins TRBV7-9 and TRBJ1-1; D call uncertain. The ends were cut back, 11 bases at V and 2 bases at J, with 15 bases in the middle. Per the germline V gene, CDR1 is SEHNR and CDR2 is FQNEAQ (reference sequence). The CDR3 covers 13 residues. CDR3 sequence (DNA): TGTGCCGCCTCCCCTGAGGGAAACACTGAAGCTTTCTTT. Translating gives CAASPEGNTEAFF.

The DNA of the CDR3 is TGTGCCAGCAGTGACCGTTTCCTGAACACTGAAGCTTTCTTT. Its translation: CASSDRFLNTEAFF. The chain has TRBV2 and TRBJ1-1; D call uncertain. The length of the CDR3 is 14 residues. The germline V gene has CDR1 SNHLY and CDR2 FYNNEI. V shed 3 bases and J shed 0 bases, with 8 bases lying between them.